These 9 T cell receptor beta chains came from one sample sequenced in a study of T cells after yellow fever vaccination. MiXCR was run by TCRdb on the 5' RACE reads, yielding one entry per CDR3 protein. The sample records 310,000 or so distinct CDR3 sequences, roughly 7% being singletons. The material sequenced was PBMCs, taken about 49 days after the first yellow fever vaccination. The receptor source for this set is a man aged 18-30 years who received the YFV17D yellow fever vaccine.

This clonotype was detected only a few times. CDR3 protein: CASISGGGSTEAFF. CDR3 coding DNA: TGTGCCAGCATTTCAGGGGGCGGGAGCACTGAAGCTTTCTTT. The chain recombines TRBV12-3 or TRBV12-4 with TRBJ1-1, with TRBD1 matching over 8 bases. V was clipped by 7 bases and J by 4 bases; unmatched bases: 8. This CDR3 has 14 amino acids.

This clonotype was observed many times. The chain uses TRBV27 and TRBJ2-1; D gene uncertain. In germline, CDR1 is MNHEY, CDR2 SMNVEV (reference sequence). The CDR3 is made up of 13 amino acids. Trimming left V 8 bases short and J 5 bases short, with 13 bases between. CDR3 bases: TGTGCCAGCGGAACCATAGGGAACAATGAGCAGTTCTTC. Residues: CASGTIGNNEQFF.

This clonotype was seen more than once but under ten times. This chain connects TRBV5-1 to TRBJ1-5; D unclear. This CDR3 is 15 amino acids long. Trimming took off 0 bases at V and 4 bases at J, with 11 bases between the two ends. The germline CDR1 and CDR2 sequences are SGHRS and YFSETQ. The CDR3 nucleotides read TGCGCCAGCAGCTTGGCCCCAGGACCAAATCAGCCCCAGCATTTT. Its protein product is CASSLAPGPNQPQHF. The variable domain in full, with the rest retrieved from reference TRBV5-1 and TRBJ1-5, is KAGVTQTPRYLIKTRGQQVTLSCSPISGHRSVSWYQQTPGQGLQFLFEYFSETQRNKGNFPGRFSGRQFSNSRSEMNVSTLELGDSALYLCASSLAPGPNQPQHFGDGTRLSIL.

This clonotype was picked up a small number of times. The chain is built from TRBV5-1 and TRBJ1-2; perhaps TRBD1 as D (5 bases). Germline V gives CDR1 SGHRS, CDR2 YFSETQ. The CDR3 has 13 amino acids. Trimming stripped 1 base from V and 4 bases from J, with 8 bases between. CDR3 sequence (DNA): TGCGCCAGCAGCTTGACAGGATTCTATGGCTACACCTTC. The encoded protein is CASSLTGFYGYTF.

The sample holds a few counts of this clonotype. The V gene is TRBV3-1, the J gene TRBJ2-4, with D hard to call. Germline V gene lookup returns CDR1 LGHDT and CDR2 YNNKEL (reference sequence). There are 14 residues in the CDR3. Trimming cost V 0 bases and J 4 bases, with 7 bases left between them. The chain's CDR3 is CASSQESGKNIQYF. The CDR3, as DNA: TGTGCCAGCAGCCAAGAATCCGGGAAAAACATTCAGTACTTC.

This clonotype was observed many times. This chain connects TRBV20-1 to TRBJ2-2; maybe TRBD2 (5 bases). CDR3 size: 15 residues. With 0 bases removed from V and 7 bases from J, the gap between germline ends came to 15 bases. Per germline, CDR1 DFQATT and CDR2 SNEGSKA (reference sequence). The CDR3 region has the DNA TGCAGTGCTAGAGATCCGCAAAGGGAGATCGGGGAGCTGTTTTTT. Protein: CSARDPQREIGELFF.

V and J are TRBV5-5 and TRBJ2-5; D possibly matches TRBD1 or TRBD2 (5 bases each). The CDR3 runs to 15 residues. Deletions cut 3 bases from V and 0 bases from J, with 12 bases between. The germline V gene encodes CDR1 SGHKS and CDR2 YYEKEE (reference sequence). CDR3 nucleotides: TGTGCCAGCAGCTCCCCCGGGACGTACCAAGAGACCCAGTACTTC. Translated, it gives CASSSPGTYQETQYF. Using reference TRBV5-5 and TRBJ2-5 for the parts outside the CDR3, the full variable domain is DAGVTQSPTHLIKTRGQQVTLRCSPISGHKSVSWYQQVLGQGPQFIFQYYEKEERGRGNFPDRFSARQFPNYSSELNVNALLLGDSALYLCASSSPGTYQETQYFGPGTRLLVL.

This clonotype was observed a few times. The CDR3 bases are TGTGCCAGCAGCGTAGCCGTGGACAGGCTAGACTATGGCTACACCTTC. It is translated as CASSVAVDRLDYGYTF. The J gene is TRBJ1-2, the V gene TRBV9; 7 positions match TRBD1. V trimming: 0 bases; J trimming: 3 bases; junction bases outside the gene matches: 8. Germline assignment: CDR1 SGDLS and CDR2 YYNGEE. The CDR3 sequence is 16 residues long.

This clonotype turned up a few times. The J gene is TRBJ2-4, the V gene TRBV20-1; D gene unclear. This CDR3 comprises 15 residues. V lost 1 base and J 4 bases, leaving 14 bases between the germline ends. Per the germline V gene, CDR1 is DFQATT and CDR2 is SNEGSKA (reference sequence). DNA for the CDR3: TGCAGTGCTAGAGTATTACGGACGGCAAAAAACATTCAGTACTTC. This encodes CSARVLRTAKNIQYF.